These 27 T cell receptor beta chains originate from one sample sequenced in a study of T-cell reconstitution after alpha-beta-depleted transplantation in children (dated by TCRdb to the mid-2010s). Explained via the paper, the treatment or condition label denotes: allogeneic hematopoietic cell transplantation with graft depleted of TCRalphabeta T cells and CD19 B cells. Receptor libraries were prepared by PCR. The listed sequencing device is Illumina HiSeq 2500. Molecular barcoding was employed in the preparation of TCR libraries, with unique molecular identifiers being used to normalize TCRbeta repertoire quantification. TCRdb reanalyzed the raw reads on its own, using fastp at Q25 for trimming and MiXCR for clone calling, and kept in-frame beta chains. Each entry is one CDR3 protein sequence, shown with its most common DNA and genes. The table for this sample lists 200,000 to 250,000 distinct CDR3 sequences; approximately 11% of them were counted only once. Of the sample, over 25% is held by the ten largest clones.

The sequencing used PBMCs, collected before TCRalphabeta/CD19-depleted stem cell transplant. The receptors here all came from a child less than two years old with acute myeloid leukemia, due to receive a stem cell transplant.

This clonotype was observed at least ten times. The chain recombines TRBV5-1 with TRBJ1-1; unclear D gene. From germline, CDR1 is SGHRS and CDR2 YFSETQ. The CDR3 runs to 13 residues. The V and J ends lost 0 bases and 8 bases respectively, with 11 bases between them. DNA of the CDR3: TGCGCCAGCAGCTTGGCCGGGTCGGAAGAAGCTTTCTTT. Its translation is CASSLAGSEEAFF.

This clonotype was picked up many times. This CDR3 reads CASSLGTSGRKQFF. The CDR3 nucleotides are TGTGCCAGCAGCCTCGGGACTAGCGGGAGGAAGCAGTTCTTC. The chain uses TRBV9 and TRBJ2-1; 15 bases are a match to TRBD2. The CDR3 is 14 residues long. Trimming at V came to 4 bases and at J to 11 bases, leaving 4 bases not matched to a gene. The germline gives CDR1 SGDLS, CDR2 YYNGEE. The entire variable domain, with the rest obtained from reference TRBV9 and TRBJ2-1, is as follows: DSGVTQTPKHLITATGQRVTLRCSPRSGDLSVYWYQQSLDQGLQFLIQYYNGEERAKGNILERFSAQQFPDLHSELNLSSLELGDSALYFCASSLGTSGRKQFFGPGTRLTVL.

This clonotype was picked up many times. The chain joins TRBV5-4 to TRBJ2-3; no reliable D call. Trimming took off 4 bases at V and 0 bases at J, with 12 bases between the two ends. The germline V gene encodes CDR1 SGHNT and CDR2 YYREEE (reference sequence). The CDR3 loop spans 15 amino acids. The CDR3 DNA sequence: TGTGCCAGCAGCCCACCGCCACCGAGCACAGATACGCAGTATTTT. Protein product: CASSPPPPSTDTQYF.

In its sample, this clonotype was seen a few times. The V and J genes are TRBV6-5 and TRBJ2-2, with D maybe TRBD1 (6 bases). This CDR3 spans 16 amino acids. The germline CDR1 and CDR2 sequences are MNHEY and SVGAGI. V lost 4 bases and J lost 3, with 15 bases in between. The CDR3 sequence: CASSSAWGRDTGELFF. The CDR3 coding sequence is TGTGCCAGCAGTTCCGCCTGGGGGCGCGACACCGGGGAGCTGTTTTTT.

The table lists this clonotype with many counts. The rearrangement joins TRBV10-3 to TRBJ1-1; tentatively, D is TRBD1 (6 bases). The CDR3 spans 13 residues. The germline V and J ends were trimmed by 2 bases and 3 bases, with 7 bases remaining between them. Per the germline V gene, CDR1 is ENHRY and CDR2 is SYGVKD. This CDR3 is CAISERGDTEAFF. CDR3 in DNA: TGTGCCATCAGTGAGAGGGGGGACACTGAAGCTTTCTTT.

Many counts were recorded for this clonotype. The chain links TRBV20-1 to TRBJ1-2, with D unclear. Germline V gene sequence: CDR1 DFQATT, CDR2 SNEGSKA (reference sequence). There are 13 residues in the CDR3. V was cut by 3 bases and J by 5 bases, with 13 bases left in between. CDR3 sequence: CSASQVPRYGYTF. As DNA, the CDR3 is TGCAGTGCTAGTCAGGTGCCTAGATATGGCTACACCTTC.

Many counts were recorded for this clonotype. The rearrangement joins TRBV28 to TRBJ2-3, with 11 bases that match TRBD2. The V segment lost 6 bases and the J segment 3 bases; nucleotides outside the gene matches: 2. The CDR3 length is 14 residues. Germline V gene lookup returns CDR1 MDHEN and CDR2 SYDVKM. The CDR3 DNA reads as TGTGCCAGCAGACTAGCGGGAGAGACAGATACGCAGTATTTT. It translates to CASRLAGETDTQYF.

This clonotype was detected many times. The chain is built from TRBV5-1 and TRBJ1-3; 9 bases agree with TRBD1. The CDR3 spans 15 residues. CDR1 is SGHRS and CDR2 is YFSETQ in the germline V gene. The ends lost 3 bases at V and 0 bases at J; junction bases unmatched: 1. The CDR3 DNA sequence: TGCGCCAGCAGCTCACAGGGGGCCTCTGGAAACACCATATATTTT. It translates to CASSSQGASGNTIYF.

This clonotype was recorded at least ten times. CDR3 sequence: CSVGHYGYTF. The CDR3 DNA is TGCAGCGTGGGACACTATGGCTACACCTTC. V usage is TRBV29-1 and J usage is TRBJ1-2; a weak D match, TRBD1 (5 bases). Germline loops: CDR1 SQVTM, CDR2 ANQGSEA. CDR3 length: 10 residues. Trimming removed 6 bases at V and 3 bases at J, with 5 bases between. Variable domain in full (rest from reference TRBV29-1 and TRBJ1-2): SAVISQKPSRDICQRGTSLTIQCQVDSQVTMMFWYRQQPGQSLTLIATANQGSEATYESGFVIDKFPISRPNLTFSTLTVSNMSPEDSSIYLCSVGHYGYTFGSGTRLTVV.

The chain has TRBV20-1 and TRBJ2-7, with 9 nucleotides matching TRBD1. The V and J ends lost 6 bases and 6 bases, in that order; junction bases with no gene match: 6. The CDR3 is made up of 12 amino acids. CDR1 is DFQATT, CDR2 SNEGSKA, per germline (reference sequence). The CDR3 loop reads CSARDRVSEQYF. The CDR3 bases are TGCAGTGCGAGGGACAGGGTAAGCGAGCAGTACTTC.

About this clonotype itself: A much larger clone is a single base away; this may be a read error. This chain uses TRBV15 with TRBJ2-7; D perhaps matches TRBD2 (5 bases). Germline lookup yields CDR1 LNHNV and CDR2 YYDKDF (reference sequence). The CDR3 covers 13 residues. CDR3 in DNA: TGTCCCACCAGCAGAGATACTAGCTACGAGCAGTACTTC. Translation gives CPTSRDTSYEQYF.

There are a few counts of this clonotype. This chain connects TRBV12-3 or TRBV12-4 to TRBJ2-5, with a weak D call TRBD2 (6 bases). Trimming cost V 8 bases and J 2 bases, with 18 bases left between them. This CDR3 has 15 amino acids. The CDR3 protein is CASGGASGVQETQYF. CDR3 in DNA: TGTGCCAGCGGCGGGGCATCGGGGGTACAAGAGACCCAGTACTTC.

This clonotype was seen a few times. The chain is built from TRBV20-1 and TRBJ2-1; 13 bases match TRBD2. The CDR3 has 15 amino acids. The trim removed 1 base at V and 8 bases at J, leaving 5 bases unmatched. Germline values: CDR1 DFQATT, CDR2 SNEGSKA (reference sequence). The DNA for the CDR3 is TGCAGTGCTAGAGGGGGAGGACTAGCGGGAGATGAGCAGTTCTTC. Its protein is CSARGGGLAGDEQFF.

This chain connects TRBV20-1 to TRBJ2-3; 9 bases line up with TRBD2. The CDR3 runs to 16 residues. In germline, CDR1 is DFQATT, CDR2 SNEGSKA (reference sequence). J was trimmed by 2 bases and V by 5 bases; bases with no gene match: 11. CDR3 residues: CSAPFGAGGLTDTQYF. The DNA for the CDR3 is TGCAGTGCTCCCTTTGGGGCGGGGGGGCTCACAGATACGCAGTATTTT.

This clonotype was seen repeatedly, ten times or more. The chain uses TRBV6-1 and TRBJ2-6; 7 positions match TRBD1. The germline V gene has CDR1 MNHNS and CDR2 SASEGT. The CDR3 spans 14 residues. Germline trimming cut 9 bases from V and 4 bases from J; bases unmatched to any gene: 6. This CDR3 reads CARETGRGANVLTF. The CDR3 bases are TGTGCCAGGGAGACAGGGCGGGGGGCCAACGTCCTGACTTTC.

As concerns this clonotype: This could be a read error, since a much larger clone is one nucleotide away. CDR3 nucleotides: TGCAGTGCTAGAGTGGGACAGGGCGATAATTCACCCCTCCACTTT. Its protein is CSARVGQGDNSPLHF. The chain couples TRBV20-1 to TRBJ1-6; TRBD1 matches 9 bases. This CDR3 is 15 amino acids long. Trimming took 1 base from V and 5 from J; bases not matched to a gene: 3. From germline, CDR1 is DFQATT and CDR2 SNEGSKA (reference sequence).

There are a few counts of this clonotype. The V call is TRBV5-1, the J call TRBJ1-2; tentative D call: TRBD1 (5 bases). Looked up from germline, CDR1 is SGHRS and CDR2 is YFSETQ. CDR3 length: 13 residues. Trimming took off 4 bases at V and 6 bases at J, with 13 bases between the two ends. CDR3 residues: CASSGQGVDGYTF. CDR3 bases: TGCGCCAGCAGCGGGCAGGGCGTAGATGGCTACACCTTC.

The sample holds many counts of this clonotype. The CDR3 loop reads CASSLDGGNEKLFF. The CDR3 DNA reads TGTGCCAGCAGCTTAGATGGGGGGAATGAAAAACTGTTTTTT. The chain couples TRBV7-2 to TRBJ1-4, with D perhaps matching TRBD1 (5 bases). The germline V gene has CDR1 SGHTA and CDR2 FQGNSA. The V end lost 1 base, the J end lost 5 bases, and 8 bases lay between the germline ends. CDR3 length equals 14 residues.

This clonotype was found many times. The gene calls are TRBV5-6 and TRBJ2-1; D is undetermined. Per the germline V gene, CDR1 is SGHDT and CDR2 is YYEEEE. V gave up 4 bases and J gave up 3 bases, with 11 bases separating them. The CDR3 is 14 residues long. CDR3 sequence (DNA): TGTGCCAGCAGCGCTACAGCTATCTACAATGAGCAGTTCTTC. The encoded protein is CASSATAIYNEQFF.

This clonotype was detected ten times or more. The chain couples TRBV7-6 to TRBJ2-2; 7 bases are shared with TRBD2. The J segment lost 1 base and the V segment lost 7 bases, leaving 3 bases of the junction unmatched. CDR3 length: 14 amino acids. Germline-derived CDR1 and CDR2 are SGHVS and FNYEAQ. CDR3 DNA sequence: TGTGCCAGCAACGCGGGAGTGAACACCGGGGAGCTGTTTTTT. Protein sequence: CASNAGVNTGELFF. The variable domain in full, with the rest retrieved from reference TRBV7-6 and TRBJ2-2, is GAGVSQSPRYKVTKRGQDVALRCDPISGHVSLYWYRQALGQGPEFLTYFNYEAQQDKSGLPNDRFSAERPEGSISTLTIQRTEQRDSAMYRCASNAGVNTGELFFGEGSRLTVL.

This clonotype was seen many times. V is TRBV19 and J is TRBJ1-2; TRBD1 matches 9 bases. The germline V gene has CDR1 LNHDA and CDR2 SQIVND (reference sequence). With 11 bases clipped from V and 3 bases from J, the junction kept 10 bases outside the gene matches. The CDR3 has 14 amino acids. CDR3 sequence reads: CAVKGQGEYYGYTF. The DNA of the CDR3 is TGTGCCGTGAAGGGACAGGGAGAGTACTATGGCTACACCTTC. The complete variable domain, with remaining parts taken from reference TRBV19 and TRBJ1-2, reads DGGITQSPKYLFRKEGQNVTLSCEQNLNHDAMYWYRQDPGQGLRLIYYSQIVNDFQKGDIAEGYSVSREKKESFPLTVTSAQKNPTAFYLCAVKGQGEYYGYTFGSGTRLTVV.

This clonotype has at least ten counts. The J gene is TRBJ2-3, the V gene TRBV5-1, with 7 bases fitting TRBD2. Germline values: CDR1 SGHRS, CDR2 YFSETQ. Trimming removed 4 bases from V and 4 bases from J; junction bases left unmatched: 6. This CDR3 contains 14 residues. CDR3: CASSKGLEADTQYF. The DNA for the CDR3 is TGCGCCAGCAGCAAAGGACTAGAGGCAGATACGCAGTATTTT.

This chain links TRBV5-1 with TRBJ2-2; a weak D match, TRBD2 (5 bases). The CDR3 covers 15 residues. In germline, CDR1 is SGHRS, CDR2 YFSETQ. The V end lost 0 bases, the J end lost 1 base, and 7 bases lay between the germline ends. The CDR3 sequence: CASSLDAGNTGELFF. The CDR3 coding sequence is TGCGCCAGCAGCTTGGATGCGGGGAACACCGGGGAGCTGTTTTTT.

This clonotype occurred many times. The CDR3 DNA follows: TGTGCCAGTTCTGATAGCAATCAGCCCCAGCATTTT. Its protein product is CASSDSNQPQHF. This chain connects TRBV12-3 or TRBV12-4 to TRBJ1-5, with unresolved D. This CDR3 spans 12 amino acids. Trimming took off 9 bases at V and 0 bases at J, with 6 bases between the two ends.

This clonotype was found many times. The chain couples TRBV12-3 or TRBV12-4 to TRBJ2-4; no clear D gene. Trimming left V 2 bases short and J 6 bases short, with 2 bases between. The CDR3 extends over 11 amino acids. CDR3 protein: CASSLSNIQYF. CDR3 bases: TGTGCCAGCAGTTTATCAAACATTCAGTACTTC.

The chain uses TRBV11-3 and TRBJ2-5; weak D call: TRBD1 (6 bases). The V end was cut by 1 base, the J end by 4 bases, with 10 bases between. From germline, CDR1 is SGHNT and CDR2 YENEEA. This CDR3 has 14 residues. CDR3 sequence: CASSLGGQVETQYF. CDR3 sequence (DNA): TGTGCCAGCAGCTTAGGGGGACAAGTAGAGACCCAGTACTTC.

The sample holds many counts of this clonotype. This rearrangement joins TRBV7-8 to TRBJ1-1; D is unresolved. Germline V gene data show CDR1 as SGHVS and CDR2 as FQNEAQ. The CDR3 length is 14 residues. V was shortened by 7 bases and J by 4 bases, with 16 bases between the two germline ends. The chain's CDR3 is CASTSRVRGTEAFF. In DNA, the CDR3 is TGTGCCAGCACGTCGAGGGTCAGAGGCACTGAAGCTTTCTTT.